This entry lists 20 T cell receptor beta chains sequenced from one sample in a study of blood T cell repertoires in COVID-19. Data came from immunoSEQ multiplex PCR; TCRdb stores just in-frame clones and leaves some out. This table has around 20,000 clones, roughly 75% appearing once. Sequencing used peripheral blood. The receptors come from a human donor in a cohort sampled during active or convalescent COVID-19.

This clone was detected once. The rearrangement uses TRBV27 and TRBJ1-5; D remains ambiguous. With 5 bases removed from V and 0 bases from J, the gap between germline ends came to 11 bases. This CDR3 region has 15 residues. Germline V gene sequence: CDR1 MNHEY, CDR2 SMNVEV (reference sequence). The CDR3 is CASSPLRVSNQPQHF. The CDR3 DNA sequence: TGTGCCAGCAGTCCGTTGAGAGTTAGCAATCAGCCCCAGCATTTT.

Notes on this clone: Since a much larger clone is just one base distant, this may be a read error. The chain links TRBV3-1 (or the pseudogene TRBV3-2) to TRBJ1-1; 7 nucleotides match TRBD1. Trimming cost V 6 bases and J 1 base; bases outside gene matches: 2. This CDR3 is built from 13 residues. Germline lookup yields CDR1 LGHDT and CDR2 YNNKEL (reference sequence). CDR3 sequence (DNA): TGTGCCAGCAGTTGGACAGGGAACACTGAAGCTTTCTTT. Translating it yields CASSWTGNTEAFF.

The genes are TRBV11-2 and TRBJ1-5; TRBD1 aligns across 7 bases. The CDR3 consists of 13 residues. Germline-derived CDR1 and CDR2 are SGHAT and FQNNGV. With V trimmed by 6 bases and J by 4 bases, 3 bases remained unmatched. CDR3 loop: CASSPQGNQPQHF. DNA for the CDR3: TGTGCCAGCAGTCCACAGGGGAATCAGCCCCAGCATTTT.

This clone occurred once. This chain uses TRBV6-5 with TRBJ1-1; weak D call: TRBD1 (6 bases). The CDR3 contains 13 residues. Germline-derived CDR1 and CDR2 are MNHEY and SVGAGI. Deletions cut 11 bases from V and 1 base from J, with 14 bases between. The CDR3 DNA reads TGTGCCTGCCGGACAGAAAAGAACACTGAAGCTTTCTTT. As protein: CACRTEKNTEAFF.

Only a few counts were recorded for this clone. V usage is TRBV18 and J usage is TRBJ2-7; 8 bases fit TRBD1. V was clipped by 6 bases and J by 3 bases; unmatched bases: 4. CDR1 KGHSH and CDR2 LQKENI come from the germline V gene. This CDR3 spans 13 amino acids. CDR3 residues: CASSRTGLYEQYF. The DNA of the CDR3 is TGTGCCAGCTCCCGGACAGGGCTCTACGAGCAGTACTTC. Together with reference TRBV18 and TRBJ2-7, the CDR3 gives the full variable domain: NAGVMQNPRHLVRRRGQEARLRCSPMKGHSHVYWYRQLPEEGLKFMVYLQKENIIDESGMPKERFSAEFPKEGPSILRIQQVVRGDSAAYFCASSRTGLYEQYFGPGTRLTVT.

The chain recombines TRBV30 with TRBJ1-5; D perhaps matches TRBD1 (6 bases). Germline assignment: CDR1 GTSNPN and CDR2 SVGIG (reference sequence). This CDR3 spans 14 amino acids. Trimming left V 2 bases short and J 7 bases short, with 15 bases between. The CDR3 protein is CAWSRGQGIQPQHF. CDR3 coding DNA: TGTGCCTGGAGTAGGGGTCAGGGGATCCAGCCCCAGCATTTT.

The gene calls are TRBV10-1 and TRBJ2-5, with 8 bases aligning to TRBD2. The CDR3 loop spans 15 amino acids. From germline, CDR1 is WNHNN and CDR2 SYGVQD (reference sequence). Germline trimming cut 0 bases from V and 5 bases from J; bases unmatched to any gene: 5. This CDR3 reads CASSESSTGGETQYF. The CDR3, as DNA: TGCGCCAGCAGTGAGTCAAGTACGGGGGGGGAGACCCAGTACTTC.

CDR3 nucleotides: TGTGCCAGCAGCGAAAATGCCAAAGCGGGAGGGCCCCACAATGAGCAGTTCTTC. Translated, it gives CASSENAKAGGPHNEQFF. J is TRBJ2-1 and V is TRBV9; 10 nucleotides agree with TRBD2. Germline lookup yields CDR1 SGDLS and CDR2 YYNGEE. The CDR3 runs to 18 residues. With V trimmed by 3 bases and J by 5 bases, 14 bases remained unmatched.

This sequence joins TRBV7-8 and TRBJ2-3; TRBD2 agrees at 9 bases. The CDR3 covers 17 residues. From germline, CDR1 is SGHVS and CDR2 FQNEAQ. J lost 6 bases, V lost 2 bases, and 12 bases had no gene match. CDR3 DNA: TGTGCCAGCAGCTTATTTAGCGGGGGCCGACACGCGGATACGCAGTATTTT. Translation gives CASSLFSGGRHADTQYF.

This clone was observed a handful of times. The chain carries TRBV5-6 and TRBJ1-2; possibly TRBD1 for D (6 bases). Per the germline V gene, CDR1 is SGHDT and CDR2 is YYEEEE. This CDR3 comprises 14 residues. Trimming took off 1 base at V and 8 bases at J, with 15 bases between the two ends. CDR3 region: CASSLRGGTRGYTF. The CDR3 DNA sequence: TGTGCCAGCAGCTTGAGAGGGGGTACGAGAGGCTACACCTTC.

The rearrangement joins TRBV5-1 to TRBJ1-1, with D perhaps matching TRBD1 (6 bases). The CDR3 covers 16 residues. V shed 3 bases and J shed 6 bases, with 21 bases lying between them. From germline, CDR1 is SGHRS and CDR2 YFSETQ. The CDR3 loop is CASSSTLRQAGAEAFF. The DNA of the CDR3 is TGCGCCAGCAGCTCAACCCTTAGACAGGCTGGCGCTGAAGCTTTCTTT. Variable domain in full (rest from reference TRBV5-1 and TRBJ1-1): KAGVTQTPRYLIKTRGQQVTLSCSPISGHRSVSWYQQTPGQGLQFLFEYFSETQRNKGNFPGRFSGRQFSNSRSEMNVSTLELGDSALYLCASSSTLRQAGAEAFFGQGTRLTVV.

The gene calls are TRBV28 and TRBJ2-1; a possible D gene is TRBD2 (5 bases). V was pared by 5 bases and J by 4 bases, with 21 bases between. Germline V CDR1 and CDR2: MDHEN, SYDVKM. The CDR3 is 17 residues long. The CDR3 spells CASSVRGLRGRYNEQFF. As DNA, the CDR3 is TGTGCCAGCAGTGTAAGAGGGTTGCGAGGTCGGTACAATGAGCAGTTCTTC.

V and J are TRBV19 and TRBJ1-1; TRBD1 might be the D (6 bases). The CDR3 totals 12 residues. Germline lookup yields CDR1 LNHDA and CDR2 SQIVND (reference sequence). Trimming removed 5 bases from V and 8 bases from J, with 12 bases in between. CDR3 DNA: TGTGCCAGTAGTTGGATACAGGGAGAAGCTTTCTTT. This sequence encodes CASSWIQGEAFF.

This chain uses TRBV21-1 with TRBJ1-6; the DNA was not compared with TRBD1, the D call given in the table. TRBV21-1 is a pseudogene. CDR3 length: 19 residues. CDR3 sequence: CASSKSDRGVSSYNSPLHF. The CDR3 DNA reads TGTGCCAGCAGCAAAAGCGACAGGGGGGTTAGCTCCTATAATTCACCCCTCCACTTT.

This rearrangement joins TRBV6-2 or TRBV6-3 to TRBJ2-1, with 9 bases matching TRBD1. V gave up 1 base and J gave up 2 bases; unmatched junction bases: 0. The CDR3 is 15 residues long. Looked up from germline, CDR1 is MNHEY and CDR2 is SVGEGT. The CDR3 DNA is TGTGCCAGCAGTTACTGGACAGGGGCCTACAATGAGCAGTTCTTC. Translated, it gives CASSYWTGAYNEQFF.

The sample holds a few counts of this clone. This chain joins TRBV18 and TRBJ2-6; D possibly corresponds to TRBD2 (5 bases). This CDR3 is built from 16 residues. Germline V gene data show CDR1 as KGHSH and CDR2 as LQKENI. The V end was cut by 3 bases, the J end by 0 bases, with 9 bases between. The CDR3 sequence is CASSPPGFSGANVLTF. The CDR3 DNA is TGTGCCAGCTCACCGCCGGGGTTCTCTGGGGCCAACGTCCTGACTTTC.

In this sample, this clone turned up a few times. The CDR3 coding sequence is TGTGCCACCAGTGAAAACCAGGGCGTTCAGCCCCAGCATTTT. Protein: CATSENQGVQPQHF. The rearrangement links TRBV24-1 to TRBJ1-5; perhaps TRBD1 as D (5 bases). The CDR3 spans 14 residues. Per the germline V gene, CDR1 is KGHDR and CDR2 is SFDVKD. Trimming cost V 4 bases and J 6 bases, with 12 bases left between them.

This chain joins TRBV4-1 and TRBJ2-1, with TRBD2 as a possible D gene (5 bases). Germline assignment: CDR1 MGHRA and CDR2 YSYEKL. The CDR3 totals 14 residues. The V end was cut by 0 bases, the J end by 6 bases, with 9 bases between. The CDR3: CASSQESSSNEQFF. DNA for the CDR3: TGCGCCAGCAGCCAAGAATCTAGCAGCAATGAGCAGTTCTTC.

This chain links TRBV5-1 with TRBJ2-5, with TRBD1 matching 7 bases. Trimming cost V 3 bases and J 3 bases; bases outside gene matches: 5. The CDR3 has 14 amino acids. Germline values: CDR1 SGHRS, CDR2 YFSETQ. The CDR3 spells CASSYNRGEETQYF. In DNA form, the CDR3 reads TGCGCCAGCAGCTACAACAGGGGAGAAGAGACCCAGTACTTC.

This clone was recorded only once. The chain recombines TRBV7-9 with TRBJ2-2, with 10 bases identical to TRBD2. This CDR3 is 16 amino acids long. CDR1 is SEHNR, CDR2 FQNEAQ, per germline (reference sequence). J gave up 1 base and V 5 bases, and 4 bases lay outside the gene matches. In DNA, the CDR3 is TGTGCCAGCAGCCGGAGACTAGCGGGGAACACCGGGGAGCTGTTTTTT. Translation: CASSRRLAGNTGELFF.